This T cell receptor beta chain comes out of a study of CXCR3-negative and CXCR3-positive naive CD8 T cells. The CDR3 extends over 16 amino acids. From germline, CDR1 is MGHRA and CDR2 YSYEKL. TRB cDNA libraries were made by UMI-labeled 5' RACE. One entry per CDR3 protein, without DNA, is what TCRdb gives after re-calling the 5' RACE reads. Its table records approximately 83,000 distinct CDR3 sequences. J is TRBJ1-2 and V is TRBV4-1; TCRdb outputs TRBD1, but without DNA this stays unchecked. The receptor's source is a human donor in good health. Some clones in this sample may be carry-over from other donors' samples. The specimen was naive CXCR3- CD8+ T cells from blood. Subset defined: CD45RO-CCR7+CD27+CD95- naive CD8+ T cells lacking CXCR3 (TNR3-). The CDR3 region is CASSQDLARGYYGYTF.